Described below is a single TCR beta chain sequence and its context. Its matching antigen is unknown. This record belongs to a study of shared clonotypes between healthy human individuals. Study-level points and caveats: Depth of sequencing was expected to influence donor clonotype sharing. Four donors had around 5.2% of their naive CD4 clonotypes in common. The four-donor shared clonotypes exceeded non-shared clonotypes in generation probability, with non-shared ones scoring lower.

It was roughly 210 ng DNA, about 30,000 T cell genomes, that sorted-subset replicate PCRs used. TCRdb keeps only in-frame clones here, not all; method: immunoSEQ multiplex PCR. Of about 710,000 clones listed, more than 70% are singletons. The CDR3 extends over 14 amino acids. V was pared by 2 bases and J by 5 bases, with 13 bases between. Germline CDR1 reads SGHDT; CDR2 reads YYEEEE. The specimen sequenced was memory CD4+ T cells sorted from blood. Described subset: CD45RA-negative fraction. The genes are TRBV5-6 and TRBJ1-1, with D tentatively TRBD1 (5 bases). This TCR derives from a woman younger than 45 in good health. The CDR3 DNA reads TGTGCCAGCAGCTTCTGGGGAGCAGGGACTGAAGCTTTCTTT. Its protein is CASSFWGAGTEAFF.